This T cell receptor (beta chain) was sequenced during a study of regulatory T cells in long-lasting Graves disease. Building of the TCR beta libraries involved iRepertoire HTBI primers and Arm-PCR of CDR3 regions. In TCRdb, the multiplex PCR reads were re-called with MiXCR into one record per CDR3 protein. The sample has 500,000 to 700,000 distinct CDR3 sequences; around 30% are singletons. This clonotype showed up many times. Trimming removed 6 bases at V and 1 base at J, with 15 bases between. This CDR3 contains 15 residues. The V gene's germline CDR1 is SGHAT and CDR2 FQNNGV. The time point is: persistent/refractory GD, antithyroid drugs over 5 years with positive TRAb. RNA from PBMCs was the source of the TCR library.

This chain connects TRBV11-2 to TRBJ1-1, with D unresolved. The sequencing used peripheral blood mononuclear cells (PBMCs), collected when the disease was refractory, from a patient treated with antithyroid drugs. This receptor was taken from a female donor with Graves disease. CDR3: CASSSTGPRNTEAFF. CDR3 bases: TGTGCCAGCAGTAGTACGGGTCCGAGGAACACTGAAGCTTTCTTT. Supplemented by reference TRBV11-2 and TRBJ1-1, the full variable domain reads EAGVAQSPRYKIIEKRQSVAFWCNPISGHATLYWYQQILGQGPKLLIQFQNNGVVDDSQLPKDRFSAERLKGVDSTLKIQPAKLEDSAVYLCASSSTGPRNTEAFFGQGTRLTVV.